This TCR beta chain stems from a study of post-analysis software for immune sequencing data. Prepared TCR beta cDNA libraries contained unique molecular identifiers. One entry per CDR3 protein results from TCRdb running MiXCR on the PCR reads. The sample contains some 500,000 distinct CDR3 sequences, less than 45% of which appear only once. Study-wide results and limits: Patients carried roughly 5 TRBV segments more frequently than controls did, and TRBV5-6, TRBV5-1 and TRBV20-1 were among them. Pronounced co-clustering by F measure was evident among identically batched samples.

About this clonotype: No antigen is known for it.

The junction had 17 bases not matched to a gene; V was cut back by 6 bases and J by 0 bases. The CDR3 runs to 21 residues. This chain connects TRBV12-3 or TRBV12-4 to TRBJ2-1; 13 positions match TRBD2. Sequencing was performed on blood. The receptor comes from a girl under 18 with multiple sclerosis. The CDR3 loop is CASSNRRGGLAGTSSYNEQFF. DNA of the CDR3: TGTGCCAGCAGCAACCGACGGGGGGGACTAGCGGGGACGAGCTCCTACAATGAGCAGTTCTTC.